Shown below are 3 T cell receptor beta chains from a single sample sequenced in a study of human T cells and chemical hapten exposure. The time point: patch test 1, 2 weeks after DPC sensitization. Treatment: therapeutic diphenylcyclopropenone sensitization with weekly scalp DPC. TCRdb passed the RACE reads through MiXCR, listing each CDR3 protein once. This table holds more than 55,000 distinct CDR3 sequences, approximately 9.4% found once. Material: whole blood, obtained in connection with sensitization to the hapten diphenylcyclopropenone (DPC). The source of these receptors is a woman aged 35 to 49 with alopecia areata. Some clones in this sample may be carry-over from other donors' samples.

This clonotype was seen ten or more times. The chain couples TRBV30 to TRBJ1-5, with D unclear. Germline values: CDR1 GTSNPN, CDR2 SVGIG (reference sequence). The CDR3 runs 14 residues. V shed 0 bases and J shed 0 bases, with 6 bases lying between them. CDR3 in DNA: TGTGCCTGGAGTGTAATGAGTAGCAATCAGCCCCAGCATTTT. Amino acid sequence: CAWSVMSSNQPQHF.

This clonotype was detected ten times or more. This chain links TRBV5-5 with TRBJ2-7; TRBD1 aligns across 8 bases. The CDR3 contains 13 residues. From germline, CDR1 is SGHKS and CDR2 YYEKEE (reference sequence). V trimming: 4 bases; J trimming: 6 bases; junction bases outside the gene matches: 6. DNA for the CDR3: TGTGCCAGCAGCCTCCGGACAGGGACCGAGCAGTACTTC. It codes for CASSLRTGTEQYF.

This clonotype was observed many times. The chain uses TRBV20-1 and TRBJ2-7; 7 positions match TRBD1. Germline V gene sequence: CDR1 DFQATT, CDR2 SNEGSKA (reference sequence). The V segment lost 3 bases and the J segment 3 bases; nucleotides outside the gene matches: 5. The CDR3 is made up of 13 amino acids. Here the CDR3 reads CSASGRGIYEQYF. The CDR3 nucleotides are TGCAGTGCTAGTGGCAGGGGGATCTACGAGCAGTACTTC.